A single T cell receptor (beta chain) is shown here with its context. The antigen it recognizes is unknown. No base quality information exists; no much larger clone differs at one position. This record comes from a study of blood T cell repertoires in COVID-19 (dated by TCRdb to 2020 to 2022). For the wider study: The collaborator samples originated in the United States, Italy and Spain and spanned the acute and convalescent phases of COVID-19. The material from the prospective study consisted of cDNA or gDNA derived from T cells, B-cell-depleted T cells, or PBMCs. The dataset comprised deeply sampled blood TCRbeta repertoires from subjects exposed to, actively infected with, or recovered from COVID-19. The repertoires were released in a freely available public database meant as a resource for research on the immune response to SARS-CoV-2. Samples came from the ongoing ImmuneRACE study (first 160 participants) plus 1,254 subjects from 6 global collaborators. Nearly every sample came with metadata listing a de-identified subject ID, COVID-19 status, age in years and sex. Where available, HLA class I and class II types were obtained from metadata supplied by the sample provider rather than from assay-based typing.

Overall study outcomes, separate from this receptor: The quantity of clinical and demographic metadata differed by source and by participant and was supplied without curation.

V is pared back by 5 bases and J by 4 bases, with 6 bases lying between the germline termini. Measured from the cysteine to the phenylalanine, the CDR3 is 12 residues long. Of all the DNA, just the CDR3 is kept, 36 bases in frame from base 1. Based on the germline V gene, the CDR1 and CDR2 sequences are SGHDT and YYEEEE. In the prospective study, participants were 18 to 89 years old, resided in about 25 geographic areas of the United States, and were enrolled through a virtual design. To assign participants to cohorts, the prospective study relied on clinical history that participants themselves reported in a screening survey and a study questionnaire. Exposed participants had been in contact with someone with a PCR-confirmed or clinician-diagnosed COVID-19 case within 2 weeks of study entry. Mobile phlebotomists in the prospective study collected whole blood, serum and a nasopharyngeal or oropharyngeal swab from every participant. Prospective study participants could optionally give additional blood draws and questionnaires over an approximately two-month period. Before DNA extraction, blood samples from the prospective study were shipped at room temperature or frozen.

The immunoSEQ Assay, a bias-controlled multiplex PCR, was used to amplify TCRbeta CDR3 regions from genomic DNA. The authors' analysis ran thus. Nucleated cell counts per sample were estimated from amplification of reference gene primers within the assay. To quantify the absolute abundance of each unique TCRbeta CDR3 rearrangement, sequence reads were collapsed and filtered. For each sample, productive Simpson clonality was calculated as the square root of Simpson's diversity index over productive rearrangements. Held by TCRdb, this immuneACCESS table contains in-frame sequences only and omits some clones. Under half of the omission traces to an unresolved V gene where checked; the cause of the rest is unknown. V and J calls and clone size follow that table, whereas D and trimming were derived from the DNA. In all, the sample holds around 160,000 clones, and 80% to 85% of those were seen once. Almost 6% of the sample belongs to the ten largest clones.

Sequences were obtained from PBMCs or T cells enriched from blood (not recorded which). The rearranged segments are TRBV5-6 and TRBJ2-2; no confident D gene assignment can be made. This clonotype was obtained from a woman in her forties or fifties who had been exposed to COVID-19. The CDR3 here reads CASRRITGELFF. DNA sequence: TGTGCCAGCAGGCGGATCACCGGGGAGCTGTTTTTT.